Sequencing of this T cell receptor beta chain was carried out in a study of human T cells and chemical hapten exposure. Specified time point: pre-sensitization, week 0. The treatment is: therapeutic diphenylcyclopropenone sensitization with weekly scalp DPC. TCRdb fed the RACE reads into MiXCR, producing one record per CDR3 protein. The table shows 270,000 or so distinct CDR3 sequences, with roughly 7.4% occurring only once. Trimming took 7 bases from V and 8 from J; bases not matched to a gene: 13. The CDR3 has 16 residues. This clonotype came up a few times. The sequence derives from a young man with alopecia areata. Some clones in this sample may be carry-over from other donors' samples. The sample was whole blood, taken in connection with sensitization to the hapten diphenylcyclopropenone (DPC). This chain links TRBV12-3 or TRBV12-4 with TRBJ2-1, with 11 bases lining up with TRBD2. The chain's CDR3 is CASTPLAGGFVYEQFF. The CDR3, as DNA: TGTGCCAGCACCCCTTTAGCGGGGGGGTTTGTGTATGAGCAGTTCTTC.